This T cell receptor beta chain emerged from a study of T cells after yellow fever vaccination. With 0 bases clipped from V and 10 bases from J, the junction kept 11 bases outside the gene matches. Germline CDR1 reads SGHRS; CDR2 reads YFSETQ. The CDR3 totals 16 residues. At least ten counts were recorded for this clonotype. Using its own MiXCR run on the 5' RACE reads, TCRdb lists one record per CDR3 protein. The repertoire holds about 69,000 distinct CDR3 sequences, with 5% to 6.5% as singletons. This clonotype was obtained from a man between 18 and 29 years old who received the YFV17D yellow fever vaccine. Sequencing used CD4+ T cells sorted from PBMCs, obtained around 14 days after the first yellow fever vaccination. The rearrangement links TRBV5-1 to TRBJ2-2; TRBD1 matches at 8 bases. The CDR3 nucleotides are TGCGCCAGCAGCTTGGTAGCAGGGGGCCTCCCTACGGAGCTGTTTTTT. As protein: CASSLVAGGLPTELFF.